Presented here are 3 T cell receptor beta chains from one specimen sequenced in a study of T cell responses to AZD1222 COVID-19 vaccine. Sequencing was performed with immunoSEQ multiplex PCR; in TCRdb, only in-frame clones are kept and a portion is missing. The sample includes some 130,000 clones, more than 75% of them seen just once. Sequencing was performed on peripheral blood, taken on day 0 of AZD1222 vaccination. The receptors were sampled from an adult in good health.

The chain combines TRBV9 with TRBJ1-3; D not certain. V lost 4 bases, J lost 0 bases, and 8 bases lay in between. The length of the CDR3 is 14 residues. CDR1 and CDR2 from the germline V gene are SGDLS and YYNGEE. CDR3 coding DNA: TGTGCCAGCAGCCCAGCGAGCTCTGGAAACACCATATATTTT. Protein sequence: CASSPASSGNTIYF.

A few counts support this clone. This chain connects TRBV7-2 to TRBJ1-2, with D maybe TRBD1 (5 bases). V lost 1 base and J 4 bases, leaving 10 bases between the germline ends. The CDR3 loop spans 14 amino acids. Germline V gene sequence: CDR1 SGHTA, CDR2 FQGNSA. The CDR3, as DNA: TGTGCCAGCAGCTTAGGGGGCGCGGGCTATGGCTACACCTTC. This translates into CASSLGGAGYGYTF.

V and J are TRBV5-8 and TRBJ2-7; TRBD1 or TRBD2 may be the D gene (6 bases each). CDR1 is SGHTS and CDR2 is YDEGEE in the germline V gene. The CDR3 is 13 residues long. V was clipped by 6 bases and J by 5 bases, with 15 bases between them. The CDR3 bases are TGTGCCAGCAACCCCGGGGGCGGCGACGAGCAGTACTTC. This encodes CASNPGGGDEQYF. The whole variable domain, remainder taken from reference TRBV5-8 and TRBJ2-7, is EAGVTQSPTHLIKTRGQQATLRCSPISGHTSVYWYQQALGLGLQFLLWYDEGEERNRGNFPPRFSGRQFPNYSSELNVNALELEDSALYLCASNPGGGDEQYFGPGTRLTVT.